The sequence of this T cell receptor (beta chain) was determined in a study of T cells in narcolepsy. General study results and limits: HCRT-specific and TRIB2-specific autoreactive clonotypes appeared among same-patient CSF and blood CD4+ clonotypes. In some patient and control memory CD4+ samples, autoreactive clones were absent.

TCRdb's copy holds only in-frame clones and misses some; the assay was immunoSEQ multiplex PCR. This table has roughly 30,000 clones, approximately 77% appearing once. A remark on this clone: Its target is not known.

The V and J ends lost 5 bases and 1 base respectively, with 14 bases between them. This CDR3 is built from 15 residues. Per the germline V gene, CDR1 is SGHVS and CDR2 is FQNEAQ. The chain combines TRBV7-8 with TRBJ1-1, with a tentative D call TRBD1 (6 bases). This receptor was taken from a human donor in good health. The sample was memory (CD45RA-) CD4+ T cells from blood. The CDR3 DNA reads as TGTGCCAGCAGCGGACCGGGACATTCGAACACTGAAGCTTTCTTT. Translation gives CASSGPGHSNTEAFF.